This is a list of T cell receptor beta chains from one sample in a study of T cell changes during pregnancy in multiple sclerosis. The assay was immunoSEQ multiplex PCR, and TCRdb's table has in-frame clones only and misses some. The data show about 96,000 clones, with roughly 92% seen just once and about 3% held by the top ten. The sequenced sample was peripheral blood, obtained in the first trimester of pregnancy. The origin of the receptors is a female donor with multiple sclerosis, enrolled in a pregnancy study. Both conserved end residues are part of each CDR3. D genes are given only for firm matches. Rows may omit the clone size; those that give it use once, few, many or a size class.

clone size: NA; J gene: TRBJ2-1; V gene: TRBV7-6; D gene: NA; CDR3 DNA: TGTGCCAGCAGCTTACAGGGTGGCTCCTACAATGAGCAGTTCTTC; CDR3 protein: CASSLQGGSYNEQFF
clone size: NA; J gene: TRBJ1-5; V gene: TRBV19; D gene: NA; CDR3 DNA: TGTGCCAGTAGTGTCACAGGGAGAGGCAATCAGCCCCAGCATTTT; CDR3 protein: CASSVTGRGNQPQHF
clone size: NA; J gene: TRBJ2-3; V gene: TRBV29-1; D gene: TRBD1; CDR3 DNA: TGCAGCCGCCCGACCGGGACAGGTGAAGATACGCAGTATTTT; CDR3 protein: CSRPTGTGEDTQYF
clone size: once; J gene: TRBJ2-7; V gene: TRBV5-5; D gene: TRBD1; CDR3 DNA: TGTGCCAGCAGCTTTACAGGGGTCGAGCAGTACTTC; CDR3 protein: CASSFTGVEQYF
clone size: NA; J gene: TRBJ2-7; V gene: TRBV5-3; D gene: NA; CDR3 DNA: TGTGCCAGAAGCCCCCCTTGCGGCGGGACAGCTTACTTC; CDR3 protein: CARSPPCGGTAYF
clone size: once; J gene: TRBJ2-3; V gene: TRBV5-4; D gene: TRBD2; CDR3 DNA: TGTGCCAGCAGCTTGGGACTAGCGGGAGGCACAGATACGCAGTATTTT; CDR3 protein: CASSLGLAGGTDTQYF
clone size: NA; J gene: TRBJ1-5; V gene: TRBV5-6; D gene: TRBD1; CDR3 DNA: TGTGCCAGCAGCTTACAGGGGGGCAATCAGCCCCAGCATTTT; CDR3 protein: CASSLQGGNQPQHF
clone size: NA; J gene: TRBJ1-1; V gene: TRBV10-3; D gene: NA; CDR3 DNA: TGTGCCATCAGTTATACAGGGAACACTGAAGCTTTCTTT; CDR3 protein: CAISYTGNTEAFF
clone size: NA; J gene: TRBJ2-5; V gene: TRBV6-6; D gene: TRBD1; CDR3 DNA: TGTGCCAGCAGCACAGACAGGGGAAACCAAGAGACCCAGTACTTC; CDR3 protein: CASSTDRGNQETQYF
clone size: NA; J gene: TRBJ2-1; V gene: TRBV7-6; D gene: TRBD2; CDR3 DNA: TGTGCCAGCAGCTTAGGCAGGACTAGCTCCTACAATGAGCAGTTCTTC; CDR3 protein: CASSLGRTSSYNEQFF
clone size: NA; J gene: TRBJ2-7; V gene: TRBV6-1; D gene: NA; CDR3 DNA: TGTGCCAGCAGTGAAGGGGGGGGAGGGCAGGGGGCGTGGGAGCAGTACTTC; CDR3 protein: CASSEGGGGQGAWEQYF
clone size: NA; J gene: TRBJ1-6; V gene: TRBV7-9; D gene: TRBD1; CDR3 DNA: TGTGCCAGCACCACACGGGGACAGAATAATTCACCCCTCCACTTT; CDR3 protein: CASTTRGQNNSPLHF
clone size: once; J gene: TRBJ1-1; V gene: TRBV2; D gene: NA; CDR3 DNA: TGTGCCAGCAGTGTGTACGGCACTGAAGCTTTCTTT; CDR3 protein: CASSVYGTEAFF
clone size: NA; J gene: TRBJ2-7; V gene: TRBV7-9; D gene: NA; CDR3 DNA: TGTGCCAGCAGCTTTGGGGACGGGGGTTACGAGCAGTACTTC; CDR3 protein: CASSFGDGGYEQYF
clone size: NA; J gene: TRBJ2-2; V gene: TRBV9; D gene: NA; CDR3 DNA: TGTGCCAGCAGCTCCGGCAGCGGCTCGAACACCGGGGAGCTGTTTTTT; CDR3 protein: CASSSGSGSNTGELFF
clone size: NA; J gene: TRBJ1-2; V gene: TRBV29-1; D gene: TRBD1; CDR3 DNA: TGCAGCGGACAGGGTGGGGGTGGCTACACCTTC; CDR3 protein: CSGQGGGGYTF
clone size: NA; J gene: TRBJ2-7; V gene: TRBV9; D gene: NA; CDR3 DNA: TGTGCCAGACTGGACAACTCCTACGAGCAGTACTTC; CDR3 protein: CARLDNSYEQYF
clone size: NA; J gene: TRBJ2-2; V gene: TRBV19; D gene: NA; CDR3 DNA: TGTGCCAGTAAGAGAGTAGGAGGGCCAACCGGGGAGCTGTTTTTT; CDR3 protein: CASKRVGGPTGELFF
clone size: NA; J gene: TRBJ2-5; V gene: TRBV28; D gene: NA; CDR3 DNA: TGTGCCAGCAGTTTGGCGGGACAGCAAGAGACCCAGTACTTC; CDR3 protein: CASSLAGQQETQYF
clone size: NA; J gene: TRBJ1-2; V gene: TRBV11-2; D gene: TRBD1; CDR3 DNA: TGTGCCAGCAGCACTACCCGACAGGGGAATGGCTACACCTTC; CDR3 protein: CASSTTRQGNGYTF
clone size: NA; J gene: TRBJ1-5; V gene: TRBV28; D gene: NA; CDR3 DNA: TGTGCCAGCAGTTTCTCGGTGCAGCCCCAGCATTTT; CDR3 protein: CASSFSVQPQHF
clone size: NA; J gene: TRBJ1-4; V gene: TRBV5-8; D gene: NA; CDR3 DNA: TGTGCCAGCAGCCCGGGATTGCGGATGGAAAAACTGTTTTTT; CDR3 protein: CASSPGLRMEKLFF
clone size: NA; J gene: TRBJ2-1; V gene: TRBV15; D gene: TRBD2; CDR3 DNA: TGTGCCACCAGCAGAGTTTGGGGGACTAGCGGGAGGGACAATGAGCAGTTCTTC; CDR3 protein: CATSRVWGTSGRDNEQFF
clone size: NA; J gene: TRBJ1-2; V gene: TRBV5-1; D gene: NA; CDR3 DNA: TGCGCCAGCAGCCCTAAGGTCGGGTCAGGGTATGGCTACACCTTC; CDR3 protein: CASSPKVGSGYGYTF
clone size: NA; J gene: TRBJ2-2; V gene: TRBV6-1; D gene: NA; CDR3 DNA: TGTGCCAGCAGAACTCTCTACACCGGGGAGCTGTTTTTT; CDR3 protein: CASRTLYTGELFF
clone size: NA; J gene: TRBJ2-1; V gene: TRBV11-3; D gene: NA; CDR3 DNA: TGTGCCAGCAGCTTAAGGGGTGGTGAGCAGTTCTTC; CDR3 protein: CASSLRGGEQFF
clone size: NA; J gene: TRBJ2-5; V gene: TRBV30; D gene: NA; CDR3 DNA: TGTGCCTGGAGCCCCGGGGAGTCTAAGTACTTC; CDR3 protein: CAWSPGESKYF
clone size: few; J gene: TRBJ1-1; V gene: TRBV7-9; D gene: NA; CDR3 DNA: TGTGCCAGCAGCTTAGGTTTTTCCGGGGACATGAACACTGAAGCTTTCTTT; CDR3 protein: CASSLGFSGDMNTEAFF
clone size: NA; J gene: TRBJ2-2; V gene: TRBV27; D gene: TRBD1; CDR3 DNA: TGTGCCAGCACCTCCACAGGGGCCGGGGAGCTGTTTTTT; CDR3 protein: CASTSTGAGELFF
clone size: NA; J gene: TRBJ2-2; V gene: TRBV10-3; D gene: TRBD1; CDR3 DNA: TGTGCCACCATGACAGGGGGCGACACCGGGGAGCTGTTTTTT; CDR3 protein: CATMTGGDTGELFF
clone size: NA; J gene: TRBJ2-2; V gene: TRBV25-1; D gene: NA; CDR3 DNA: TGTGCCAGCCTTCCCCCCGGGACACGAGGTCCGAACACCGGGGAGCTGTTTTTT; CDR3 protein: CASLPPGTRGPNTGELFF
clone size: NA; J gene: TRBJ2-3; V gene: TRBV2; D gene: NA; CDR3 DNA: TGTGCCAGCAGTGGCGGGCGAGGCGGGCCAACAGATACGCAGTATTTT; CDR3 protein: CASSGGRGGPTDTQYF
clone size: NA; J gene: TRBJ2-1; V gene: TRBV19; D gene: TRBD2; CDR3 DNA: TGTGCCAGTAGTATAGGGAGCGGGGACGCCTACAATGAGCAGTTCTTC; CDR3 protein: CASSIGSGDAYNEQFF
clone size: NA; J gene: TRBJ2-7; V gene: TRBV4-1; D gene: NA; CDR3 DNA: TGCGCCAGCAGCCAAGTTGGGCCTTACGAGCAGTACTTC; CDR3 protein: CASSQVGPYEQYF
clone size: NA; J gene: TRBJ1-2; V gene: TRBV9; D gene: TRBD1; CDR3 DNA: TGTGCCAGCAGCGTAGCTACGGGACAGGGATCGGATGGCTACACCTTC; CDR3 protein: CASSVATGQGSDGYTF
clone size: NA; J gene: TRBJ2-5; V gene: TRBV6-1; D gene: TRBD2; CDR3 DNA: TGTGCCAGCAGTGAAGGAGCGGGGGCGCCGAGTGAGACCCAGTACTTC; CDR3 protein: CASSEGAGAPSETQYF
clone size: once; J gene: TRBJ2-7; V gene: TRBV23-1; D gene: NA; CDR3 DNA: TGCGCCAGCAGTCGCGACGGGAGTTCCGGCGAGCAGTACTTC; CDR3 protein: CASSRDGSSGEQYF
clone size: NA; J gene: TRBJ2-1; V gene: TRBV9; D gene: TRBD2; CDR3 DNA: TGTGCCAGCAGCGTAGACCCAGCGGGAGGCACTGTGAATGAGCAGTTCTTC; CDR3 protein: CASSVDPAGGTVNEQFF
clone size: NA; J gene: TRBJ2-7; V gene: TRBV6-5; D gene: TRBD2; CDR3 DNA: TGTGCCAGCAGTTCATTAATAGCGGGAGAAAGGAACGAGCAGTACTTC; CDR3 protein: CASSSLIAGERNEQYF
clone size: NA; J gene: TRBJ1-1; V gene: TRBV27; D gene: NA; CDR3 DNA: TGTGCCAGCAGTTTAGAGGGACTACCGAACACTGAAGCTTTCTTT; CDR3 protein: CASSLEGLPNTEAFF
clone size: NA; J gene: TRBJ2-7; V gene: TRBV6-5; D gene: TRBD2; CDR3 DNA: TGTGCCAGCAGTTACTCCCCGGGACTAGCGGGAGAGCAGTACTTC; CDR3 protein: CASSYSPGLAGEQYF
clone size: NA; J gene: TRBJ2-1; V gene: TRBV15; D gene: NA; CDR3 DNA: TGTGCCACCAGCAGAGAGCTAGCTGGTGAGCAGTTCTTC; CDR3 protein: CATSRELAGEQFF
clone size: NA; J gene: TRBJ2-1; V gene: TRBV7-9; D gene: TRBD1; CDR3 DNA: TGTGCCAGCAGCCCTGGGGGACAGGACGAGTTCTTC; CDR3 protein: CASSPGGQDEFF
clone size: NA; J gene: TRBJ2-2; V gene: TRBV5-1; D gene: TRBD2; CDR3 DNA: TGCGCCAGCAGCCCCGTCGGGACTAGCGGGGCCGGGGAGCTGTTTTTT; CDR3 protein: CASSPVGTSGAGELFF
clone size: NA; J gene: TRBJ1-1; V gene: TRBV28; D gene: NA; CDR3 DNA: TGTGCCAGCACCCCGGGTGGGAACACTGAAGCTTTCTTT; CDR3 protein: CASTPGGNTEAFF
clone size: NA; J gene: TRBJ2-2; V gene: TRBV2; D gene: TRBD1; CDR3 DNA: TGTGCCAGCAGTGAGGGACAGGGGGCGGTCGGGGAGCTGTTTTTT; CDR3 protein: CASSEGQGAVGELFF
clone size: NA; J gene: TRBJ2-7; V gene: TRBV7-3; D gene: NA; CDR3 DNA: TGTGCCAGCAGCAAACAGGGTGGGGGCACCTACGAGCAGTACTTC; CDR3 protein: CASSKQGGGTYEQYF
clone size: NA; J gene: TRBJ2-3; V gene: TRBV19; D gene: TRBD1; CDR3 DNA: TGTGCCAGTAGTAGGTCCCGGGACAGAGGCACAGATACGCAGTATTTT; CDR3 protein: CASSRSRDRGTDTQYF
clone size: NA; J gene: TRBJ2-5; V gene: TRBV7-6; D gene: NA; CDR3 DNA: TGTGCCAGCAGCGACACTAGCTCTGTAACCCAGTACTTC; CDR3 protein: CASSDTSSVTQYF
clone size: NA; J gene: TRBJ2-2; V gene: TRBV2; D gene: NA; CDR3 DNA: TGTGCCAGCAGTGAAGAGCACAGGAAGACCGGGGAGCTGTTTTTT; CDR3 protein: CASSEEHRKTGELFF
clone size: NA; J gene: TRBJ2-3; V gene: TRBV10-3; D gene: NA; CDR3 DNA: TGTGCCATCAAATCTAGCGTTACTAGCACAGATACGCAGTATTTT; CDR3 protein: CAIKSSVTSTDTQYF
clone size: NA; J gene: TRBJ2-7; V gene: TRBV5-1; D gene: TRBD1; CDR3 DNA: TGCGCCAGCAGCTGGGGACAGGGGCTTAACGAGCAGTACTTC; CDR3 protein: CASSWGQGLNEQYF
clone size: NA; J gene: TRBJ2-1; V gene: TRBV2; D gene: TRBD2; CDR3 DNA: TGTGCCACCATAAGGACTAGCGGCCCCTACAATGAGCAGTTCTTC; CDR3 protein: CATIRTSGPYNEQFF
clone size: NA; J gene: TRBJ2-1; V gene: TRBV28; D gene: NA; CDR3 DNA: TGTGCCACCGGACTATTAGTGGGAGGACCCTACAATGAGCAGTTCTTC; CDR3 protein: CATGLLVGGPYNEQFF
clone size: NA; J gene: TRBJ1-4; V gene: TRBV4-1; D gene: NA; CDR3 DNA: TGCGCCAGCAGCCAAGTGGGCAGAGACCTTGAAAAACTGTTTTTT; CDR3 protein: CASSQVGRDLEKLFF